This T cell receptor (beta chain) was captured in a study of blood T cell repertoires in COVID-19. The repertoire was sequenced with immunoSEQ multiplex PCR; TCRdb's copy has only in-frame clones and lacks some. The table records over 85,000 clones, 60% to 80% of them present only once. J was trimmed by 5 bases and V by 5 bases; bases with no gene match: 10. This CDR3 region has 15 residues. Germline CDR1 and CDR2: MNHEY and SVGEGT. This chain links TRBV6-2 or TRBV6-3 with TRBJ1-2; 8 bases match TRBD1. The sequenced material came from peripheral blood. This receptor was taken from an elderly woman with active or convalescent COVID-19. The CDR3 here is CASSDRTGRGYGYTF. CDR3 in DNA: TGTGCCAGCAGTGACCGGACAGGGCGTGGGTATGGCTACACCTTC.